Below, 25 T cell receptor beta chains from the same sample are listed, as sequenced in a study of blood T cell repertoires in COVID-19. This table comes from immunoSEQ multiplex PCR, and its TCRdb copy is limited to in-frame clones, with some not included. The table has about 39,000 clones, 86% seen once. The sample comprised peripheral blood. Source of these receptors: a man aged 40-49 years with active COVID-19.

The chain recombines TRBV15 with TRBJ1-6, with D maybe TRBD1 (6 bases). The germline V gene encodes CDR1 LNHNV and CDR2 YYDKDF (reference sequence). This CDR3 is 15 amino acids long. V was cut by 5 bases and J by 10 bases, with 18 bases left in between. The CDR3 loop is CATSSQDSLRSPLHF. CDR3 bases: TGTGCCACCAGCTCACAGGACAGCTTACGGTCACCCCTCCACTTT.

In DNA, the CDR3 is TGTGCCAGCAGCCCCTCTAGTCCCGGGACAGGGCCAGATACGCAGTATTTT. Translation gives CASSPSSPGTGPDTQYF. The chain employs TRBV11-3 and TRBJ2-3, with TRBD1 identical over 9 bases. Germline V gives CDR1 SGHNT, CDR2 YENEEA. This CDR3 is 17 amino acids long. After removal of 5 bases from V and 4 bases from J, the junction contained 13 bases not matched to a gene.

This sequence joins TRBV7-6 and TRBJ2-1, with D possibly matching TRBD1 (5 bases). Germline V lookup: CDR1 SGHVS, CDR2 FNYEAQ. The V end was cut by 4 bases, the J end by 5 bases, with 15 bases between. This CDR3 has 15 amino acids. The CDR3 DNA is TGTGCCAGCAGCTCCGGCGACAGCCGGAACAATGAGCAGTTCTTC. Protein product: CASSSGDSRNNEQFF.

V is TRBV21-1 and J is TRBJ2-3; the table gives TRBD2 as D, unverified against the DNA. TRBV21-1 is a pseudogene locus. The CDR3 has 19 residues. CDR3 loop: CASSKAQLLGGTSTDTQYF. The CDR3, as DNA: TGTGCCAGCAGCAAAGCCCAATTATTGGGGGGTACATCCACAGATACGCAGTATTTT.

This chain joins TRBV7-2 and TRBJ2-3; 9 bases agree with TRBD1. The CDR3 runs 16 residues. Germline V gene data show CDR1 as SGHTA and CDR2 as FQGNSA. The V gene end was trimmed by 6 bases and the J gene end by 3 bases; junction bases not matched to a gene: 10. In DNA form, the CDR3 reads TGTGCCAGCAGTTCCACAGGGGGCGTGGGGACAGATACGCAGTATTTT. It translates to CASSSTGGVGTDTQYF.

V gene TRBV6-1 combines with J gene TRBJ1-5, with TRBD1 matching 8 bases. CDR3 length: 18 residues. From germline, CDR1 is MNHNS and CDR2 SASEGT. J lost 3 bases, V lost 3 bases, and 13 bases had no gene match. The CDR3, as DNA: TGTGCCAGCAGTGATGGTATGGGGAGGACAGGGTCCAATCAGCCCCAGCATTTT. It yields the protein CASSDGMGRTGSNQPQHF.

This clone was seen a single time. CDR3 region: CASRPRGISDGYTF. The CDR3 DNA reads as TGTGCCAGCAGGCCCAGGGGAATTTCGGATGGCTACACCTTC. The V gene is TRBV28, the J gene TRBJ1-2, with a tentative D call TRBD1 (6 bases). The CDR3 has 14 residues. Germline V gives CDR1 MDHEN, CDR2 SYDVKM. Trimming took 6 bases from V and 6 from J, leaving 17 bases between them.

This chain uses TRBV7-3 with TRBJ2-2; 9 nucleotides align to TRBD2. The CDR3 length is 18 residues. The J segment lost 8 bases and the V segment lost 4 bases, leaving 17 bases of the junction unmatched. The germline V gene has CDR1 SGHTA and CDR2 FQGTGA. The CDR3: CASSSNSGTSLRAGELFF. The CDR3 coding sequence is TGTGCCAGCAGCTCCAACAGCGGGACTAGCCTTCGCGCTGGGGAGCTGTTTTTT.

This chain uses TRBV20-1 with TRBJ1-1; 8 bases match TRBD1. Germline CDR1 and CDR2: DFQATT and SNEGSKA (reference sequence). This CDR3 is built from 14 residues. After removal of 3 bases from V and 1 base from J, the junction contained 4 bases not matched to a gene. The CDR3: CSASAGGANTEAFF. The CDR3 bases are TGCAGTGCTAGTGCAGGGGGCGCGAACACTGAAGCTTTCTTT.

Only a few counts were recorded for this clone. The CDR3: CASSFRDRVAEAFF. CDR3 nucleotides: TGTGCCAGTAGTTTCCGGGACAGGGTCGCTGAAGCTTTCTTT. The chain employs TRBV19 and TRBJ1-1, with 9 bases lining up with TRBD1. This CDR3 has 14 amino acids. Germline V CDR1 and CDR2: LNHDA, SQIVND (reference sequence). Germline trimming cut 5 bases from V and 6 bases from J; bases unmatched to any gene: 7.

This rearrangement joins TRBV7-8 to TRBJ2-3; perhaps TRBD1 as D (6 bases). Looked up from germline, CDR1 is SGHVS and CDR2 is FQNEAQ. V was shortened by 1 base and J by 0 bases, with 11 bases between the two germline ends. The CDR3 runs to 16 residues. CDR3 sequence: CASSLVTGSSTDTQYF. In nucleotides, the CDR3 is TGTGCCAGCAGCTTAGTGACAGGTTCTAGCACAGATACGCAGTATTTT. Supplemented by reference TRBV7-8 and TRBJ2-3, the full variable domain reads GAGVSQSPRYKVAKRGQDVALRCDPISGHVSLFWYQQALGQGPEFLTYFQNEAQLDKSGLPSDRFFAERPEGSVSTLKIQRTQQEDSAVYLCASSLVTGSSTDTQYFGPGTRLTVL.

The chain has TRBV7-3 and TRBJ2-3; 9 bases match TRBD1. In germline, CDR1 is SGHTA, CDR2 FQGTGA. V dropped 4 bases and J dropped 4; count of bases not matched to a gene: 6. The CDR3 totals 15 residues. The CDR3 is CASSWGQGDADTQYF. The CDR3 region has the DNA TGTGCCAGCAGCTGGGGACAGGGCGACGCAGATACGCAGTATTTT.

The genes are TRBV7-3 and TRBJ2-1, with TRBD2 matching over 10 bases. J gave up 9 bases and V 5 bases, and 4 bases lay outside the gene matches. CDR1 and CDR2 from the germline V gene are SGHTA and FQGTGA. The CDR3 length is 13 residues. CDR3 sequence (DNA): TGTGCCAGCAGCGCTAGCGGGAGCACTGAGCAGTTCTTC. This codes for CASSASGSTEQFF. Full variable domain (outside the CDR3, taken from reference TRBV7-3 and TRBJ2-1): GAGVSQTPSNKVTEKGKYVELRCDPISGHTALYWYRQSLGQGPEFLIYFQGTGAADDSGLPNDRFFAVRPEGSVSTLKIQRTERGDSAVYLCASSASGSTEQFFGPGTRLTVL.

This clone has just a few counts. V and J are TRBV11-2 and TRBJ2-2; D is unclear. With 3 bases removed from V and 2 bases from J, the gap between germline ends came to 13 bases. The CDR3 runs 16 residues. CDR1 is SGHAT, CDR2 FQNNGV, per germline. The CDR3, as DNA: TGTGCCAGCAGCTTGCGCGCCGACTCTAACACCGGGGAGCTGTTTTTT. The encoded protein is CASSLRADSNTGELFF.

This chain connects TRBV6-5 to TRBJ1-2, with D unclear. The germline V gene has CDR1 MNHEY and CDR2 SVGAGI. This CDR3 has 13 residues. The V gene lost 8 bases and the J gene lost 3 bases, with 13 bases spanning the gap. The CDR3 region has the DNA TGTGCCAGCTCCCCCACAGTTTACTATGGCTACACCTTC. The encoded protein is CASSPTVYYGYTF.

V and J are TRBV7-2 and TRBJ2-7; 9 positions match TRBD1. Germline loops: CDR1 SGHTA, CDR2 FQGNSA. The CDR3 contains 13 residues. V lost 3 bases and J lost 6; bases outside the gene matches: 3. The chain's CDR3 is CASSFNRGREQYF. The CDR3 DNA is TGTGCCAGCAGCTTTAACAGGGGGCGCGAGCAGTACTTC.

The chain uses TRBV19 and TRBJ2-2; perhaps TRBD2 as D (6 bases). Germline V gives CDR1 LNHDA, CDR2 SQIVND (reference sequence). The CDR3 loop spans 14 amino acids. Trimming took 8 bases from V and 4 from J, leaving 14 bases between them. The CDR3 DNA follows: TGTGCCAGTGGGGGGAGCGGCGGCACCGGGGAGCTGTTTTTT. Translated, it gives CASGGSGGTGELFF.

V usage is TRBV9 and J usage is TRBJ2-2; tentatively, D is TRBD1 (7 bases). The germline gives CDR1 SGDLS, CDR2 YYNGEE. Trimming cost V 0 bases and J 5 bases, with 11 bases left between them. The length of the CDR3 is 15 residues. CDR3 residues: CASSVVQGGTGELFF. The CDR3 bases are TGTGCCAGCAGCGTAGTCCAGGGGGGAACCGGGGAGCTGTTTTTT.

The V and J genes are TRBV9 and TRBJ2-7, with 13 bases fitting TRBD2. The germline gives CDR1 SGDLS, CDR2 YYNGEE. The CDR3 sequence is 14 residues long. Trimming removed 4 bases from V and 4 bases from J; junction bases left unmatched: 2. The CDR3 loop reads CASSPGLAGYEQYF. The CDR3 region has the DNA TGTGCCAGCAGCCCGGGACTAGCGGGATACGAGCAGTACTTC.

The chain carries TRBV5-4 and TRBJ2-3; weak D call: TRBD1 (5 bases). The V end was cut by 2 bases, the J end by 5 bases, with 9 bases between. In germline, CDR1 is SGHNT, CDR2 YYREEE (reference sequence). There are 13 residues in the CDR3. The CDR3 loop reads CASSFWTQDTQYF. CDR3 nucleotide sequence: TGTGCCAGCAGCTTCTGGACACAAGATACGCAGTATTTT.

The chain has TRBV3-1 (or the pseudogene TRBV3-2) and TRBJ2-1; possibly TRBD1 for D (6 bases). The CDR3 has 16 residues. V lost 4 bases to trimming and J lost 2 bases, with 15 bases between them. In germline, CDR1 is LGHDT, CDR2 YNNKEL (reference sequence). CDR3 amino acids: CASSPIYRAAYNEQFF. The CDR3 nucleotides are TGTGCCAGCAGCCCAATCTACAGGGCCGCCTACAATGAGCAGTTCTTC.

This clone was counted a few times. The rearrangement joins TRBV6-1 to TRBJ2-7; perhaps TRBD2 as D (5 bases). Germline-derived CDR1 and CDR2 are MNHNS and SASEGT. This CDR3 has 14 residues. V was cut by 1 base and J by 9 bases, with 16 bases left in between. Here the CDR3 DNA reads TGTGCCAGCAGTGAAGTTCTAGCCGAATCTGTGCAGTACTTC. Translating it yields CASSEVLAESVQYF.

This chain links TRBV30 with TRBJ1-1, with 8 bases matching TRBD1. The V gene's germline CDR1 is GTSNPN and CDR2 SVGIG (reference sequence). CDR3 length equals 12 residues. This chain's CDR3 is CAADRENTEAFF. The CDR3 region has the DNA TGTGCGGCGGACAGGGAGAACACTGAAGCTTTCTTT.

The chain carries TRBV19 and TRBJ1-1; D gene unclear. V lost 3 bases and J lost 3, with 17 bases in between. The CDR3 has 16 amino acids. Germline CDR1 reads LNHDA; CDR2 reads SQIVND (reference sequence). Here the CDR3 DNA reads TGTGCCAGTAGTATCCGCCCGGAGAGGGCGTACACTGAAGCTTTCTTT. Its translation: CASSIRPERAYTEAFF.

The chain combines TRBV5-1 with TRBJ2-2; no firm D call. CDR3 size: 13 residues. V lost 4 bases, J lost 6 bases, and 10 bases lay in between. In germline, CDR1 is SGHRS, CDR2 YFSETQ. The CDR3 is CASSPVQSGELFF. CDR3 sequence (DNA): TGCGCCAGCAGCCCCGTTCAGTCCGGGGAGCTGTTTTTT. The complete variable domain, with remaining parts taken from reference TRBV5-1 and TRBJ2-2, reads KAGVTQTPRYLIKTRGQQVTLSCSPISGHRSVSWYQQTPGQGLQFLFEYFSETQRNKGNFPGRFSGRQFSNSRSEMNVSTLELGDSALYLCASSPVQSGELFFGEGSRLTVL.